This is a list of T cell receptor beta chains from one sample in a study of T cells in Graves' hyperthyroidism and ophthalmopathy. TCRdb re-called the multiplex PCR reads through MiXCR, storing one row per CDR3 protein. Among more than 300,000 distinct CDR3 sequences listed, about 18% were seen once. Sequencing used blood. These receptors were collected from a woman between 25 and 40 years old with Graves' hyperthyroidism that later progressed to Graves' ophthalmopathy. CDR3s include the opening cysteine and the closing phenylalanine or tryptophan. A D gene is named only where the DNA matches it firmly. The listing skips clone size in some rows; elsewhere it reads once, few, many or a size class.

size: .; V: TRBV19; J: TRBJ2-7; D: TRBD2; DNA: TGTGCCAGTAGATCTTCTAGCGGGAGCTCCTACGAGCAGTACTTC; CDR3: CASRSSSGSSYEQYF
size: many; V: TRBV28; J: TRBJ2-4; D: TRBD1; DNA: TGTGCCAGCACCAGAACAGGGACAGGGGTTGACATTCAGTACTTC; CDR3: CASTRTGTGVDIQYF
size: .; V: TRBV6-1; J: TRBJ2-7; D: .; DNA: TGTGCCACCTACCCCCTGACCTACGAGCAGTACTTC; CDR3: CATYPLTYEQYF
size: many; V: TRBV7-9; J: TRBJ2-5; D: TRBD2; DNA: TGTGCCAGCAGCTTAGCGGTTTCTAGCGGTGAGGAGACCCAGTACTTC; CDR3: CASSLAVSSGEETQYF
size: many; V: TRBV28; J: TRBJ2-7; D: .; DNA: TGTGCCAGCAGTTACTCAACCGGGACAATCTACGAGCAGTACTTC; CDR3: CASSYSTGTIYEQYF
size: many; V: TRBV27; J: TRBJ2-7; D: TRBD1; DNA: TGTGCCAGCAGTTTATCGAGCAGGGGGTACGAGCAGTACTTC; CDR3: CASSLSSRGYEQYF
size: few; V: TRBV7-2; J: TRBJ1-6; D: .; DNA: TGTGCCAGCAGCCAACAGGGCCTAAATTCACCCCTCCACTTT; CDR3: CASSQQGLNSPLHF
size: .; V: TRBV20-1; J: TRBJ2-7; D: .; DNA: TGCAGTGCCCAGCCAGGAGGGTATGGGGGCGAGCAGTACTTC; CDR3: CSAQPGGYGGEQYF
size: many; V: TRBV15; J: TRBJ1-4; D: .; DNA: TGTGCCACCAGCAGAGAACGGGGATTTAATGAAAAACTGTTTTTT; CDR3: CATSRERGFNEKLFF
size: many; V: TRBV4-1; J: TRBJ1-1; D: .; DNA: TGCGCCAGCAGCCGGTCCGTCTCGAACACTGAAGCTTTCTTT; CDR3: CASSRSVSNTEAFF
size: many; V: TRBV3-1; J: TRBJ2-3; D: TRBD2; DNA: TGTGCCAGCAGCCCCGGGACTAGCGGAGAGCTCACAGATACGCAGTATTTT; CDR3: CASSPGTSGELTDTQYF
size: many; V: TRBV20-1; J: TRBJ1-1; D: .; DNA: TGCAGTGCTAGACCCCAGAACACTGAAGCTTTCTTT; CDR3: CSARPQNTEAFF
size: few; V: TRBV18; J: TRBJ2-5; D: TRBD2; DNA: TGTGCCAGCTCACGGACTAGCGGGCCCAGAGAGACCCAGTACTTC; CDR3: CASSRTSGPRETQYF
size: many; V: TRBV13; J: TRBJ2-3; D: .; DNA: TGTGCCAGCATTGCGGCCAGCACAGATACGCAGTATTTT; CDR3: CASIAASTDTQYF
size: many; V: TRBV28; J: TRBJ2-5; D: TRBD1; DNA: TGTGCCAGCAGCCCAGGGGGCGGAGAGACCCAGTACTTC; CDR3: CASSPGGGETQYF
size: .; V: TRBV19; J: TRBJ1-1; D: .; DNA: TGTGCCAGTAGTACGGGACCGGGAAGGGGTACTGAAGCTTTCTTT; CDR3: CASSTGPGRGTEAFF
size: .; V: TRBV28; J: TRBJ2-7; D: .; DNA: TGTGCCAGCACAGAGAGGGAGTTATTCGGGCAGTACTTC; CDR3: CASTERELFGQYF
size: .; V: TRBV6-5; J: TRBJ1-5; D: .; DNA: TGTGCCAGCAGTTACTCCGTCTCGACAGGTCGGGTGGCTCAGCCCCAGCATTTT; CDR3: CASSYSVSTGRVAQPQHF
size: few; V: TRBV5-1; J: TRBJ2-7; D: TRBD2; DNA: TGCGCCAGCAGCTTGGTCCCGCAGCGGGAGTCGACCTACGAGCAGTACTTC; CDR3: CASSLVPQRESTYEQYF
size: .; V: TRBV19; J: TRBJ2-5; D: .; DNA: TGTGCCAGCAGACGCAGGGGTAGGGAGACCCAGTACTTC; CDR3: CASRRRGRETQYF